These T cell receptor beta chains were read from a single sample in a study of T cells after yellow fever vaccination. Via MiXCR, TCRdb re-called the 5' RACE reads, giving one row per CDR3 protein. The data contain roughly 520,000 distinct CDR3 sequences, about a fifth of them singletons. Sequencing used PBMCs, obtained 21 days after the first yellow fever vaccination. These receptors were obtained from a man aged 18 to 35 who received the YFV17D yellow fever vaccine. The CDR3 runs from the conserved cysteine through the conserved F or W. D genes are given only for firm matches. The size field is filled for only some rows; it gives once, few, many or a size class.

TRBJ2-5 NA NA TRBV23-1 CASSQYGGGCETQYF TGCGCCAGCAGTCAATACGGCGGGGGCTGTGAGACCCAGTACTTC
TRBJ2-1 TRBD2 NA TRBV10-3 CAISARRLAGGRGDEQFF TGTGCCATCAGTGCACGGCGGCTAGCGGGGGGAAGGGGCGATGAGCAGTTCTTC
TRBJ2-7 TRBD2 many TRBV11-2 CARRSGTSRHEQYF TGTGCCAGGAGGTCCGGGACTAGCCGCCACGAGCAGTACTTC
TRBJ1-2 NA few TRBV7-9 CASSQSGRGGNYGYTF TGTGCCAGCAGCCAATCGGGACGGGGGGGTAACTATGGCTACACCTTC
TRBJ1-4 TRBD1 NA TRBV2 CASRAGTGGDEKLFF TGTGCCAGCAGGGCCGGGACAGGGGGCGATGAAAAACTGTTTTTT
TRBJ2-2 NA many TRBV30 CAWSVAGELFF TGTGCCTGGAGCGTGGCCGGGGAGCTGTTTTTT
TRBJ2-1 TRBD1 few TRBV27 CASSLSGQNNNEQFF TGTGCCAGCAGTTTATCGGGACAGAATAACAATGAGCAGTTCTTC
TRBJ2-3 NA NA TRBV20-1 CSARDPKTGPSQYF TGCAGTGCTAGAGATCCCAAGACTGGTCCCTCGCAGTATTTT
TRBJ2-5 TRBD1 many TRBV4-1 CASSQTWTGGMETQYF TGCGCCAGCAGCCAAACGTGGACAGGGGGCATGGAGACCCAGTACTTC
TRBJ1-5 TRBD1 NA TRBV28 CASSSGTGGQPQHF TGTGCCAGCAGCTCCGGGACAGGGGGTCAGCCCCAGCATTTT
TRBJ1-2 NA few TRBV7-9 CATLGGIYGYTF TGTGCCACCCTGGGGGGTATCTATGGCTACACCTTC
TRBJ1-5 NA many TRBV24-1 CATSDTPEEKPQHF TGTGCCACCAGTGATACCCCAGAGGAGAAGCCCCAGCATTTT
TRBJ2-1 NA few TRBV5-1 CASSLAIHQTDFF TGCGCCAGCAGCTTGGCCATTCATCAAACCGACTTTTTC
TRBJ1-2 NA NA TRBV5-6 CASSLWRGVSYTF TGTGCCAGCAGCTTATGGCGAGGCGTGAGTTACACCTTC
TRBJ1-3 NA many TRBV5-1 CASSLGTGNTIYF TGCGCCAGCAGCTTAGGGACTGGAAACACCATATATTTT
TRBJ2-1 TRBD2 few TRBV28 CASRPVLAGGPFGEQFF TGTGCCAGCAGGCCGGTACTAGCGGGGGGGCCATTCGGGGAGCAGTTCTTC
TRBJ1-4 NA NA TRBV20-1 CSARSGRGEKLFF TGCAGTGCTAGATCTGGGAGGGGTGAAAAACTGTTTTTT
TRBJ2-7 TRBD1 few TRBV12-3/TRBV12-4 CASSPFTGDKYEQYF TGTGCCAGCAGTCCATTTACAGGGGACAAATACGAGCAGTACTTC
TRBJ2-7 NA NA TRBV4-1 CASSQETEGPLEQYF TGCGCCAGCAGCCAAGAGACGGAGGGTCCCCTCGAGCAGTACTTC
TRBJ2-1 NA NA TRBV28 CASSRAGTSYNEQFF TGTGCCAGCAGTAGGGCCGGGACATCCTACAATGAGCAGTTCTTC
TRBJ1-3 NA few TRBV29-1 CSVCFQGIGNTIYF TGCAGCGTTTGTTTTCAGGGTATCGGTAACACCATATATTTT
TRBJ2-2 TRBD2 NA TRBV24-1 CATSDPGLPTGELFF TGTGCCACCAGTGATCCGGGACTACCCACCGGGGAGCTGTTTTTT
TRBJ1-1 NA many TRBV7-2 CASSQEGNTEAFF TGTGCCAGCAGCCAGGAGGGGAACACTGAAGCTTTCTTT
TRBJ2-7 NA few TRBV4-1 CASSQDHTSYEQYF TGCGCCAGCAGCCAAGATCACACCTCCTACGAGCAGTACTTC
TRBJ1-5 NA NA TRBV20-1 CSAREGDYNQPQHF TGCAGTGCTAGAGAGGGGGACTACAATCAGCCCCAGCATTTT
TRBJ2-5 TRBD2 many TRBV5-1 CASSQREQETQYF TGCGCCAGCAGCCAGCGGGAACAAGAGACCCAGTACTTC
TRBJ2-7 TRBD1 NA TRBV23-1 CAREQGASYEQYF TGCGCCAGGGAACAGGGGGCCTCCTACGAGCAGTACTTC
TRBJ2-3 NA NA TRBV9 CASSVEPLRDGRDTQYF TGTGCCAGCAGCGTAGAGCCCCTTCGGGATGGGAGGGATACGCAGTATTTT
TRBJ2-7 NA few TRBV19 CASTGLRGPYEQYF TGTGCCAGTACAGGGCTTCGAGGTCCCTACGAGCAGTACTTC
TRBJ2-5 NA few TRBV6-5 CASSYGPRVTETQYF TGTGCCAGCAGTTACGGCCCCCGGGTAACAGAGACCCAGTACTTC
TRBJ1-1 NA NA TRBV4-1 CASSQLGQMNTEAFF TGCGCCAGCAGCCAACTTGGACAGATGAACACTGAAGCTTTCTTT
TRBJ2-3 TRBD2 NA TRBV6-2/TRBV6-3 CASSLWTSGEGTDTQYF TGTGCCAGCAGTCTCTGGACTAGCGGGGAAGGCACAGATACGCAGTATTTT
TRBJ1-1 TRBD1 NA TRBV11-1 CASSNDREYLNTEAFF TGTGCCAGCAGCAACGACAGGGAATATTTGAACACTGAAGCTTTCTTT
TRBJ2-1 NA NA TRBV5-1 CASSLAMGSYNEQFF TGCGCCAGCAGCTTGGCCATGGGCTCCTACAATGAGCAGTTCTTC
TRBJ2-6 TRBD1 NA TRBV12-3/TRBV12-4 CASRPDRAGANVLTF TGTGCCAGCAGACCTGACAGGGCCGGGGCCAACGTCCTGACTTTC
TRBJ2-3 TRBD1 few TRBV5-4 CASSRETGFADTQYF TGTGCCAGCAGCAGGGAGACAGGGTTCGCAGATACGCAGTATTTT
TRBJ2-1 NA few TRBV4-1 CASTGEAYNEQFF TGCGCCAGTACGGGCGAGGCCTACAATGAGCAGTTCTTC
TRBJ1-2 NA few TRBV12-3/TRBV12-4 CASSNPGQGGGYTF TGTGCCAGCAGTAACCCTGGGCAGGGTGGAGGCTACACCTTC
TRBJ1-2 TRBD1 NA TRBV20-1 CSASPLRTGSYGYTF TGCAGTGCGTCGCCCCTCCGGACAGGCTCCTATGGCTACACCTTC
TRBJ1-5 NA few TRBV6-5 CASSPVGVQPQHF TGTGCCAGCAGTCCGGTTGGGGTCCAGCCCCAGCATTTT
TRBJ1-2 NA few TRBV5-1 CASSLGSPNGYTF TGCGCCAGCAGCTTGGGGTCGCCAAATGGCTACACCTTC
TRBJ1-4 NA NA TRBV10-2 CASSGGGASGEKLFF TGCGCCAGCAGTGGGGGGGGCGCATCGGGTGAAAAACTGTTTTTT
TRBJ1-5 TRBD1 few TRBV10-2 CASSGYNFRGTGRNQPQHF TGCGCCAGCAGTGGATATAACTTTAGAGGGACAGGGAGGAATCAGCCCCAGCATTTT
TRBJ2-5 NA few TRBV7-9 CASSFPGEETQYF TGTGCCAGCAGCTTCCCAGGGGAAGAGACCCAGTACTTC
TRBJ2-3 TRBD1 few TRBV5-1 CASSLNIQGWRGTDTQYF TGCGCCAGCAGCCTAAATATACAGGGGTGGCGGGGCACAGATACGCAGTATTTT
TRBJ2-1 NA few TRBV29-1 CSVERPLSNEQFF TGCAGCGTTGAGCGCCCTCTAAGCAATGAGCAGTTCTTC
TRBJ2-1 TRBD2 NA TRBV7-2 CASSLDPVASGGFF TGTGCCAGCAGCTTAGACCCCGTGGCTAGCGGGGGGTTCTTC
TRBJ2-5 NA few TRBV4-3 CASSQERGTQYF TGCGCCAGCAGCCAAGAGCGGGGGACCCAGTACTTC
TRBJ2-4 NA NA TRBV7-9 CASSPRLGAGDGIQYF TGTGCCAGCAGCCCTAGATTGGGGGCGGGGGACGGCATTCAGTACTTC
TRBJ1-5 NA NA TRBV6-5 CASSYPGGPQHF TGTGCCAGCAGTTACCCCGGAGGGCCCCAGCATTTT
TRBJ2-5 NA few TRBV4-1 CASSFLFGETQYF TGCGCCAGCAGCTTCCTATTTGGAGAGACCCAGTACTTC
TRBJ2-2 NA few TRBV9 CASSEATGPGELFF TGTGCCAGCAGCGAGGCGACGGGGCCCGGGGAGCTGTTTTTT
TRBJ1-1 TRBD1 few TRBV9 CASGTGRPNTEAFF TGTGCCAGTGGGACAGGGAGGCCGAACACTGAAGCTTTCTTT
TRBJ2-1 TRBD2 few TRBV20-1 CSAGKAGAHNEQFF TGCAGTGCTGGGAAAGCGGGGGCCCACAATGAGCAGTTCTTC